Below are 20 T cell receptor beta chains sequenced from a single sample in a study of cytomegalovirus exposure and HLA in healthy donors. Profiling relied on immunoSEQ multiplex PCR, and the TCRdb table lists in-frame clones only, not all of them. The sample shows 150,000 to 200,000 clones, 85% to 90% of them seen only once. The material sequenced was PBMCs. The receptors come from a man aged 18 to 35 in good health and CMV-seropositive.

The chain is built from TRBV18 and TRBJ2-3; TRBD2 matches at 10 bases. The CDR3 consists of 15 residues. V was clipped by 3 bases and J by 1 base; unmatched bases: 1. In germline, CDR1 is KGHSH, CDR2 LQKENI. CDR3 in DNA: TGTGCCAGCTCACCCCTAGCGGGAGGCACAGATACGCAGTATTTT. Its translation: CASSPLAGGTDTQYF. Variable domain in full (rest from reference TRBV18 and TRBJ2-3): NAGVMQNPRHLVRRRGQEARLRCSPMKGHSHVYWYRQLPEEGLKFMVYLQKENIIDESGMPKERFSAEFPKEGPSILRIQQVVRGDSAAYFCASSPLAGGTDTQYFGPGTRLTVL.

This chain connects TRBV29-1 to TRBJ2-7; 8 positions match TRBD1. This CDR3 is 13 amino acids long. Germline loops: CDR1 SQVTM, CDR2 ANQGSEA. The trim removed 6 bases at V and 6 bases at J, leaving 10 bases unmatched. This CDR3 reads CSVRTGLKIEQYF. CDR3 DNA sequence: TGCAGCGTAAGGACAGGGCTTAAAATCGAGCAGTACTTC.

As DNA, the CDR3 is TGTGCCAGCAGTGCCCCCGGTCTGGCTAGCGGTCGCACAGATACGCAGTATTTT. Residues: CASSAPGLASGRTDTQYF. The gene calls are TRBV6-1 and TRBJ2-3; 7 bases are shared with TRBD2. Germline lookup yields CDR1 MNHNS and CDR2 SASEGT. The CDR3 consists of 18 residues. V dropped 4 bases and J dropped 1; count of bases not matched to a gene: 14.

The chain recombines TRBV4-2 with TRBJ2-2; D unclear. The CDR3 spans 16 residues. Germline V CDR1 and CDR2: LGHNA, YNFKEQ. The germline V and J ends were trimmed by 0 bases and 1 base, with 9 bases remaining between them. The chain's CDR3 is CASSQEVAENTGELFF. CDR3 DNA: TGTGCCAGCAGCCAAGAGGTGGCAGAGAACACCGGGGAGCTGTTTTTT.

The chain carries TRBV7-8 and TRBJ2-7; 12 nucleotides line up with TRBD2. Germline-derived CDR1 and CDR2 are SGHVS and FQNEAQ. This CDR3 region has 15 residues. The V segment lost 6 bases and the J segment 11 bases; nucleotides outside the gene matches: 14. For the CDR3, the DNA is TGTGCCAGCAGAAGACTAGCGGGAGAGAATGGGAATGAGTACTTC. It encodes CASRRLAGENGNEYF.

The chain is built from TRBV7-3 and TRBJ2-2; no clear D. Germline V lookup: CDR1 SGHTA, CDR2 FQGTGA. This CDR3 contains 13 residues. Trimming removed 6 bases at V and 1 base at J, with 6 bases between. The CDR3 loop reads CASRAENTGELFF. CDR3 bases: TGTGCCAGCAGGGCGGAGAACACCGGGGAGCTGTTTTTT.

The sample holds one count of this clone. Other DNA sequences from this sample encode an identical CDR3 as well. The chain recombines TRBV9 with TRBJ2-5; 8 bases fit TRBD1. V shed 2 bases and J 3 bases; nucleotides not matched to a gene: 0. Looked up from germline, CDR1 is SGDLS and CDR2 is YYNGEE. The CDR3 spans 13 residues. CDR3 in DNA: TGTGCCAGCAGCGTGGGACAGGAAGAGACCCAGTACTTC. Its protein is CASSVGQEETQYF.

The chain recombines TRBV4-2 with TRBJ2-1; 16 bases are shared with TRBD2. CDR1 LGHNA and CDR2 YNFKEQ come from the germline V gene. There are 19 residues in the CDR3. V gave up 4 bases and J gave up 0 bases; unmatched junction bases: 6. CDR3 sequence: CASSPGTSGRAGSYNEQFF. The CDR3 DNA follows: TGTGCCAGCAGCCCCGGGACTAGCGGGAGGGCGGGCTCCTACAATGAGCAGTTCTTC.

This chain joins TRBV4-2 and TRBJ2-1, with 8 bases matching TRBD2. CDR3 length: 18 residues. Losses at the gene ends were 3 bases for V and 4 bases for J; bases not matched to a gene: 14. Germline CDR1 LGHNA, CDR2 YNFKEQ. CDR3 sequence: CASSQEGYGRALYNEQFF. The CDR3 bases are TGTGCCAGCAGCCAGGAAGGGTACGGGAGGGCCTTATACAATGAGCAGTTCTTC.

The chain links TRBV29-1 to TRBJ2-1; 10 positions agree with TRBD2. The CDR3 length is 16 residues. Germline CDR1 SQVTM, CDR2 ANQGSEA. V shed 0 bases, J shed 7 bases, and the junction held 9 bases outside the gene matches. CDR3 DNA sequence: TGCAGCGTTGAAGATCTGTTGTCTAGCGGGAGTAATGAGCAGTTCTTC. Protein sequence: CSVEDLLSSGSNEQFF.

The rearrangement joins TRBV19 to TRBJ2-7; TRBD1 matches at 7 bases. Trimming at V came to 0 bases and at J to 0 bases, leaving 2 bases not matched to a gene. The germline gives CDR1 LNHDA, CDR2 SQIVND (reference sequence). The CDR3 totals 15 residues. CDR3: CASSIEDRSSYEQYF. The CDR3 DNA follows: TGTGCCAGTAGTATAGAGGACAGGAGCTCCTACGAGCAGTACTTC.

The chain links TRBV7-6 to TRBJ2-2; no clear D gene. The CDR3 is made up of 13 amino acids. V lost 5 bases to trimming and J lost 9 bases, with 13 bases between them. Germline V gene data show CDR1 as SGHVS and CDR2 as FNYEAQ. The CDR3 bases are TGTGCCAGCAGCGACGTGGTAGCCCGGGAGCTGTTTTTT. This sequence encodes CASSDVVARELFF.

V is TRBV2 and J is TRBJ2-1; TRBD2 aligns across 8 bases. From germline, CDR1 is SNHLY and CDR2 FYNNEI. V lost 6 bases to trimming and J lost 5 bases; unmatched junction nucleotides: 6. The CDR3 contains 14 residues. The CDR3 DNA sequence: TGTGCCAGCAGCCTAGCGGGCCCGAACAATGAGCAGTTCTTC. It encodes CASSLAGPNNEQFF.

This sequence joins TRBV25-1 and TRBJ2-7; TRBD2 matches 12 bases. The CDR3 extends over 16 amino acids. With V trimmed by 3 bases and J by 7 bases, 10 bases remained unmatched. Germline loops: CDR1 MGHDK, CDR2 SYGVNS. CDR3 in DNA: TGTGCCAGCAGTGATGCCCTAGCGGGAGGGCGTGGGGAGCAGTACTTC. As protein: CASSDALAGGRGEQYF.

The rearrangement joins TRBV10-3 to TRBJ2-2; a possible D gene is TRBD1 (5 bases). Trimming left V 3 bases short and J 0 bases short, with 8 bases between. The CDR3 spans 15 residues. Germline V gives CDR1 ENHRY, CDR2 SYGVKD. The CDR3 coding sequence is TGTGCCATCAGTGAACAGGCTGCGAACACCGGGGAGCTGTTTTTT. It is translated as CAISEQAANTGELFF.

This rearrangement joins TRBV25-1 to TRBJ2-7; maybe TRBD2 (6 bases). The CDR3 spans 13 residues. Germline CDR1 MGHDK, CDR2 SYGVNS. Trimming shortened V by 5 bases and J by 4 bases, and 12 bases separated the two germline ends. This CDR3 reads CASSKGGGYEQYF. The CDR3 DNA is TGTGCCAGCAGTAAGGGTGGGGGGTACGAGCAGTACTTC.

CDR3 amino acids: CASSPKSRFSSYEQYF. CDR3 sequence (DNA): TGTGCCAGCAGCCCAAAATCTAGATTTAGCTCCTACGAGCAGTACTTC. The rearrangement uses TRBV7-8 and TRBJ2-7; D unclear. The CDR3 runs 16 residues. V was trimmed by 5 bases and J by 0 bases, leaving 17 bases between them. Germline lookup yields CDR1 SGHVS and CDR2 FQNEAQ.

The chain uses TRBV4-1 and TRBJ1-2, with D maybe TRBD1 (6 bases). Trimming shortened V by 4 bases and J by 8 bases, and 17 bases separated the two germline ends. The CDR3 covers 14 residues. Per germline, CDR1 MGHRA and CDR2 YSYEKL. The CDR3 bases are TGCGCCAGCAGCCCCTATGCGGGGGCGCGAGGCTACACCTTC. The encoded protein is CASSPYAGARGYTF.

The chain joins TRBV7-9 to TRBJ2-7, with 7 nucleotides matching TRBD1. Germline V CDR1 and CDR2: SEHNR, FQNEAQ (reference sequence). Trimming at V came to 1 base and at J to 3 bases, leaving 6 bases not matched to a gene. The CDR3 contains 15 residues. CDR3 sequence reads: CASSLVGGDFYEQYF. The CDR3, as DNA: TGTGCCAGCAGCTTAGTAGGGGGCGATTTCTACGAGCAGTACTTC.

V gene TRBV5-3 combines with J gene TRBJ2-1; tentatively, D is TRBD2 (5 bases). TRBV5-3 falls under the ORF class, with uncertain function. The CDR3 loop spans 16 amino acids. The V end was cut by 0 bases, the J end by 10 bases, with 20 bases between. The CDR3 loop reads CARSLAIGSPWTEQFF. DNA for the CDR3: TGTGCCAGAAGCTTGGCCATAGGGAGCCCCTGGACCGAGCAGTTCTTC.